A selection of T cell receptor beta chains follows, all from one sample in a study of T-cell reconstitution after alpha-beta-depleted transplantation in children. TCRdb re-analysed the PCR reads in MiXCR, keeping a single row per CDR3 protein. The data show about 830,000 distinct CDR3 sequences, roughly 15% seen once. Specimen: PBMCs, mostly from graft donor cells, collected 360 days after TCRalphabeta/CD19-depleted stem cell transplant. These receptors were taken from a male patient younger than 18 who had a stem cell transplant for acute lymphoblastic leukemia, so the T cells may come from the graft donor. CDR3s include the opening cysteine and the closing phenylalanine or tryptophan. A D gene is named only where the DNA matches it firmly. A row's size may be missing; if present it is once, few, many or a size class.

CASAGFAEGTNYGYTF TGTGCCAGCGCTGGATTTGCAGAGGGAACAAACTATGGCTACACCTTC many TRBV25-1 NA TRBJ1-2
CSATSALYEQYF TGCAGTGCAACTAGCGCACTCTACGAGCAGTACTTC NA TRBV20-1 TRBD2 TRBJ2-7
CSVDRLAGTYEQYF TGCAGCGTTGACCGCCTAGCGGGAACCTACGAGCAGTACTTC few TRBV29-1 TRBD2 TRBJ2-7
CASSQSRGLTNAGANVLTF TGCGCCAGCAGTCAATCGAGGGGGCTAACGAATGCTGGGGCCAACGTCCTGACTTTC NA TRBV23-1 TRBD1 TRBJ2-6
CASSLGRGLAGGQETQYF TGCGCCAGCAGCTTGGGCAGGGGGCTAGCGGGAGGTCAAGAGACCCAGTACTTC NA TRBV5-1 TRBD2 TRBJ2-5
CAISSVGEAFF TGTGCCATCAGTTCGGTGGGTGAAGCTTTCTTT NA TRBV10-3 NA TRBJ1-1
CASSPTAAYNEQFF TGTGCCAGCAGCCCAACAGCGGCTTACAATGAGCAGTTCTTC many TRBV3-1 NA TRBJ2-1
CSVEDRKGGRNYGYTF TGCAGCGTTGAAGATCGAAAAGGGGGGAGGAACTATGGCTACACCTTC few TRBV29-1 NA TRBJ1-2
CASSQVGGNQPQHF TGCGCCAGCAGCCAAGTTGGCGGTAATCAGCCCCAGCATTTT many TRBV4-1 NA TRBJ1-5
CASSLRGVWSVPNEQYF TGTGCCAGCAGCTTAAGGGGGGTTTGGAGTGTCCCCAACGAGCAGTACTTC few TRBV13 NA TRBJ2-7
CASGPLRPGQRAGNYGYTF TGTGCTAGTGGTCCCCTCCGGCCGGGACAGAGGGCGGGGAACTATGGCTACACCTTC few TRBV12-5 TRBD1 TRBJ1-2
CATSRGKEYTEAFF TGTGCCACCAGCAGAGGAAAAGAATACACTGAAGCTTTCTTT many TRBV15 NA TRBJ1-1
CASSTRRGARKLFF TGTGCCAGCAGCACCCGCCGGGGGGCGCGGAAACTATTTTTT NA TRBV14 NA TRBJ1-4